This T cell receptor beta chain comes out of a study of T cell responses to AZD1222 COVID-19 vaccine. Repertoires were generated with immunoSEQ multiplex PCR, while TCRdb's copy carries only in-frame clones and drops some. The sample includes around 130,000 clones, more than 70% of them seen just once. Unmatched junction bases numbered 3, after V lost 7 bases and J lost 2 bases. The CDR3 length is 15 residues. Germline CDR1 is MDHEN and CDR2 is SYDVKM. Specimen: peripheral blood, collected on day 0 of AZD1222 vaccination. The V and J genes are TRBV28 and TRBJ2-6, with 9 bases matching TRBD2. This TCR was sampled from an adult in good health. The CDR3 nucleotides are TGTGCCAGCAATATAGCGGGAGCTGGGGCCAACGTCCTGACTTTC. As protein: CASNIAGAGANVLTF.